This entry lists 13 T cell receptor beta chains sequenced from one sample in a study of Graves' ophthalmopathy and Graves' hyperthyroidism. TCR beta CDR3 amplification used RNA transcripts. HTBI primers primed a first-round RT-PCR, and a second-round multiplex PCR followed. TCRdb itself ran the multiplex PCR reads through MiXCR, one entry per CDR3 protein. The sample shows about 380,000 distinct CDR3 sequences, 15% to 19% of them seen only once. Sequenced sample: peripheral blood. The receptors originated from a woman in her late teens or twenties with stable Graves' hyperthyroidism.

This clonotype was counted between two and nine times. The chain carries TRBV20-1 and TRBJ1-1; possible D gene TRBD1, 6 bases. The V and J ends lost 5 bases and 4 bases respectively, with 11 bases between them. This CDR3 comprises 12 residues. Per the germline V gene, CDR1 is DFQATT and CDR2 is SNEGSKA (reference sequence). The CDR3 DNA reads as TGCAGTGCTGATAAAGGGGGCACTGAAGCTTTCTTT. Protein product: CSADKGGTEAFF.

This clonotype was seen repeatedly, ten times or more. CDR3 sequence: CASSETPWEQYF. The CDR3 DNA reads as TGTGCCAGCAGTGAAACCCCGTGGGAGCAGTACTTC. The chain carries TRBV2 and TRBJ2-7; D is unresolved. Trimming left V 2 bases short and J 7 bases short, with 9 bases between. This CDR3 has 12 amino acids. Germline V gene data show CDR1 as SNHLY and CDR2 as FYNNEI. Full variable domain (rest looked up from reference TRBV2 and TRBJ2-7): EPEVTQTPSHQVTQMGQEVILRCVPISNHLYFYWYRQILGQKVEFLVSFYNNEISEKSEIFDDQFSVERPDGSNFTLKIRSTKLEDSAMYFCASSETPWEQYFGPGTRLTVT.

V is TRBV7-3 and J is TRBJ1-2; a weak D match, TRBD1 (5 bases). The germline CDR1 and CDR2 sequences are SGHTA and FQGTGA. CDR3 length: 16 residues. V was shortened by 2 bases and J by 4 bases, with 17 bases between the two germline ends. CDR3 protein: CASSLAYLRDGYGYTF. The CDR3 coding sequence is TGTGCCAGCAGCTTAGCTTACCTCCGGGACGGCTATGGCTACACCTTC.

This clonotype has ten or more counts. The chain is built from TRBV7-2 and TRBJ2-7; D remains ambiguous. V was shortened by 7 bases and J by 0 bases, with 10 bases between the two germline ends. Germline V gene lookup returns CDR1 SGHTA and CDR2 FQGNSA. CDR3 length equals 13 residues. This CDR3 is CASTPGISYEQYF. The CDR3 coding sequence is TGTGCCAGCACCCCAGGCATCTCCTACGAGCAGTACTTC.

This clonotype was recorded at least ten times. V usage is TRBV18 and J usage is TRBJ1-5, with 7 nucleotides matching TRBD1. The CDR3 covers 14 residues. Germline CDR1 reads KGHSH; CDR2 reads LQKENI. V lost 4 bases and J lost 0; bases outside the gene matches: 0. The CDR3 here is CASSRTGSNQPQHF. For the CDR3, the DNA is TGTGCCAGCTCACGGACAGGTAGCAATCAGCCCCAGCATTTT. The full variable domain, completed using reference TRBV18 and TRBJ1-5, is NAGVMQNPRHLVRRRGQEARLRCSPMKGHSHVYWYRQLPEEGLKFMVYLQKENIIDESGMPKERFSAEFPKEGPSILRIQQVVRGDSAAYFCASSRTGSNQPQHFGDGTRLSIL.

The rearrangement links TRBV6-1 to TRBJ2-7; the D gene could be TRBD1 or TRBD2 (6 bases each). The CDR3 runs to 12 residues. Germline values: CDR1 MNHNS, CDR2 SASEGT. Deletions cut 7 bases from V and 2 bases from J, with 9 bases between. The CDR3: CASTEGAYEQYF. CDR3 nucleotides: TGTGCCAGCACGGAGGGGGCCTACGAGCAGTACTTC.

This clonotype has at least ten counts. The rearrangement links TRBV11-2 to TRBJ1-1; a weak D match, TRBD1 (6 bases). CDR1 and CDR2 (germline): SGHAT, FQNNGV. The CDR3 runs 15 residues. V lost 2 bases and J 3 bases, leaving 13 bases between the germline ends. The CDR3: CASSLSTGRYTEAFF. For the CDR3, the DNA is TGTGCCAGCAGCTTATCAACAGGGCGGTACACTGAAGCTTTCTTT.

At least ten counts were recorded for this clonotype. The chain employs TRBV6-1 and TRBJ2-5, with no clear D. This CDR3 comprises 15 residues. The germline V gene has CDR1 MNHNS and CDR2 SASEGT. Trimming took off 6 bases at V and 5 bases at J, with 19 bases between the two ends. The CDR3 loop reads CASSPPPGRRETQYF. CDR3 coding DNA: TGTGCCAGCAGCCCTCCCCCCGGGCGTCGGGAGACCCAGTACTTC.

As regards this clonotype: This could be a read error, since a much larger clone is one nucleotide away. The chain combines TRBV10-3 with TRBJ2-2; D is ambiguous. Germline CDR1 ENHRY, CDR2 SYGVKD. The CDR3 has 13 amino acids. With 4 bases removed from V and 13 bases from J, the gap between germline ends came to 16 bases. CDR3 sequence (DNA): TGTGCCATCAGTGCGTCGGGCCGAGTGGGGCTGTTTTTT. Protein product: CAISASGRVGLFF.

This clonotype appeared many times. This chain joins TRBV11-1 and TRBJ1-1; possible D gene TRBD1, 5 bases. The length of the CDR3 is 17 residues. V lost 8 bases to trimming and J lost 10 bases, with 32 bases between them. Germline values: CDR1 SGHAT, CDR2 FQDESV (reference sequence). The CDR3 DNA is TGTGCCAGCCTTTTGGCCCGAGAAGGACATCCGTCACTGACAGCTTTCTTT. Residues: CASLLAREGHPSLTAFF.

This clonotype was recorded many times. V and J are TRBV6-5 and TRBJ1-1; D is uncertain. This CDR3 region has 16 residues. V was shortened by 0 bases and J by 0 bases, with 11 bases between the two germline ends. CDR1 MNHEY and CDR2 SVGAGI come from the germline V gene. CDR3 sequence: CASSYSIERMNTEAFF. DNA for the CDR3: TGTGCCAGCAGTTACTCGATAGAACGGATGAACACTGAAGCTTTCTTT.

The sample holds many counts of this clonotype. J is TRBJ1-5 and V is TRBV6-1; 7 bases fit TRBD1. The CDR3 is 16 residues long. V gave up 5 bases and J gave up 0 bases; unmatched junction bases: 7. CDR1 is MNHNS, CDR2 SASEGT, per germline. The CDR3 loop is CASSPGQILSNQPQHF. DNA for the CDR3: TGTGCCAGCAGTCCGGGACAGATACTTAGCAATCAGCCCCAGCATTTT.

The rearrangement uses TRBV12-3 or TRBV12-4 and TRBJ2-1; no clear D gene. The CDR3 totals 14 residues. V was trimmed by 6 bases and J by 4 bases, leaving 13 bases between them. CDR3 DNA: TGTGCCAGCAGCCACGGTTGGGGTTACAATGAGCAGTTCTTC. Its translation: CASSHGWGYNEQFF.